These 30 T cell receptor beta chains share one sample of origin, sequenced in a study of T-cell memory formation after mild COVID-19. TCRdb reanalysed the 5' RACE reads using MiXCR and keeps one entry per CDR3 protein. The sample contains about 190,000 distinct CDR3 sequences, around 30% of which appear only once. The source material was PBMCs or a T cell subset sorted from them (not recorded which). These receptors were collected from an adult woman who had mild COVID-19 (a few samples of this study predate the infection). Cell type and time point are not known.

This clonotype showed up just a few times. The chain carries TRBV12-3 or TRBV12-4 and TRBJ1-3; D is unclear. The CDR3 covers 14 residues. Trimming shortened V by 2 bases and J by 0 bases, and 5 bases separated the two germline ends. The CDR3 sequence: CASSLTFSGNTIYF. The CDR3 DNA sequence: TGTGCCAGCAGTTTAACGTTCTCTGGAAACACCATATATTTT.

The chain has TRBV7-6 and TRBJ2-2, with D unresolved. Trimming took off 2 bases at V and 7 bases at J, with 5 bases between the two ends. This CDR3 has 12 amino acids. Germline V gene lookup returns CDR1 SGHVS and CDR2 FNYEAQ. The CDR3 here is CASSLSRGELFF. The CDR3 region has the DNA TGTGCCAGCAGCTTAAGCCGCGGGGAGCTGTTTTTT. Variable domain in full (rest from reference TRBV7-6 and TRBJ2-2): GAGVSQSPRYKVTKRGQDVALRCDPISGHVSLYWYRQALGQGPEFLTYFNYEAQQDKSGLPNDRFSAERPEGSISTLTIQRTEQRDSAMYRCASSLSRGELFFGEGSRLTVL.

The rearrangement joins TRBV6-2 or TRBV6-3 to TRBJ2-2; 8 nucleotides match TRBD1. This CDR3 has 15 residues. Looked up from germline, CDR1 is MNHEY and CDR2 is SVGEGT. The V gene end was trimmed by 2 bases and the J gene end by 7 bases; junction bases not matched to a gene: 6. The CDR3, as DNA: TGTGCCAGCAGTTACGCACAGGGGGTGAACGGGGAGCTGTTTTTT. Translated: CASSYAQGVNGELFF.

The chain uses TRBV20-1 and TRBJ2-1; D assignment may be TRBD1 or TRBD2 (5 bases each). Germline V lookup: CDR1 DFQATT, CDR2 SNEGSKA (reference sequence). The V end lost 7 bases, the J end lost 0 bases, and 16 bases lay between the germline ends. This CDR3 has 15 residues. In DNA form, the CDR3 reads TGCAGTGTCATGACGGGGCGGCTCTCCTACAATGAGCAGTTCTTC. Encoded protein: CSVMTGRLSYNEQFF.

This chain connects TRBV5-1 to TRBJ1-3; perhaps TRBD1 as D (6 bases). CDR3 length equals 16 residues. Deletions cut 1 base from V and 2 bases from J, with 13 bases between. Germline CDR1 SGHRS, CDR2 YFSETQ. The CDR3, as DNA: TGCGCCAGCAGCTTGAGTCAGGGGTTGGCTGGAAACACCATATATTTT. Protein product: CASSLSQGLAGNTIYF.

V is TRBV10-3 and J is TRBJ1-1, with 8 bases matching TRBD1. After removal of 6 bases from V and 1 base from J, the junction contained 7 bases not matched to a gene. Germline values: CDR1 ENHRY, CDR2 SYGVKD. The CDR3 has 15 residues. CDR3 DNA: TGTGCCATCAGGGGGACAGGCTGGACGAACACTGAAGCTTTCTTT. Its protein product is CAIRGTGWTNTEAFF.

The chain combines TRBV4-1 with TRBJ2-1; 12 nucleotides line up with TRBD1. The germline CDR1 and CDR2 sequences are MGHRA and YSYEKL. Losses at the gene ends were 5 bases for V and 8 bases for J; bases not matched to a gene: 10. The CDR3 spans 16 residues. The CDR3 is CASSAAGTGGWDEQFF. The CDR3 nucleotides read TGCGCCAGCAGCGCAGCAGGGACAGGGGGCTGGGATGAGCAGTTCTTC.

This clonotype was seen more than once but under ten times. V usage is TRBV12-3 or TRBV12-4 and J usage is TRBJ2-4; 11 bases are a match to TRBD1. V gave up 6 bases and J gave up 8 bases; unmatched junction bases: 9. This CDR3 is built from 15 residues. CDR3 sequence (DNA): TGTGCCAGCAGCCCGGACAGGGGGCGGCAGGACATTCAGTACTTC. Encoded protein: CASSPDRGRQDIQYF.

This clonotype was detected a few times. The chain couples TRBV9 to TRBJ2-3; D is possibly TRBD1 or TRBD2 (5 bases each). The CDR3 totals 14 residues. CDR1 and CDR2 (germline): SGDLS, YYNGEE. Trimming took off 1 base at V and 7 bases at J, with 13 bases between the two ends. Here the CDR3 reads CASSVFGAEHTQYF. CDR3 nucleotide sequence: TGTGCCAGCAGCGTATTCGGGGCCGAGCATACGCAGTATTTT.

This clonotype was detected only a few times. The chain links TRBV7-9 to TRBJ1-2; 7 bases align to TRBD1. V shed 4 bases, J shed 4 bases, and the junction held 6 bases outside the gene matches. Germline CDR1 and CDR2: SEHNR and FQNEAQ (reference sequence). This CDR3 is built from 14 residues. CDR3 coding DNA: TGTGCCAGCAGCTCCCCCGGGACAGTCTATGGCTACACCTTC. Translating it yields CASSSPGTVYGYTF. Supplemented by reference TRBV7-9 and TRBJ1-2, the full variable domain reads DTGVSQNPRHKITKRGQNVTFRCDPISEHNRLYWYRQTLGQGPEFLTYFQNEAQLEKSRLLSDRFSAERPKGSFSTLEIQRTEQGDSAMYLCASSSPGTVYGYTFGSGTRLTVV.

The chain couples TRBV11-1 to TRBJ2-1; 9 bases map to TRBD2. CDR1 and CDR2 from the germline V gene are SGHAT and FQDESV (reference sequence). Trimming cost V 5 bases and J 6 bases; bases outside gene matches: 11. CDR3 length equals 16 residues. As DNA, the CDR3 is TGTGCCAGCAGCCGGGATCGGGCGGGGGGGCTCAATGAGCAGTTCTTC. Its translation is CASSRDRAGGLNEQFF.

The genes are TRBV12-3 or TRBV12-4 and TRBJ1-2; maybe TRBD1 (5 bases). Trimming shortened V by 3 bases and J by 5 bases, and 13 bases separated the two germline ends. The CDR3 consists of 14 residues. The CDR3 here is CASSLWGGSYGYTF. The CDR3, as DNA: TGTGCCAGCAGTTTGTGGGGCGGATCGTATGGCTACACCTTC.

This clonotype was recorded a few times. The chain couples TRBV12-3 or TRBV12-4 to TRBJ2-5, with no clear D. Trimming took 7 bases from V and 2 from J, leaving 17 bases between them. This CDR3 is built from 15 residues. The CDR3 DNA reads TGTGCCAGCACCCAGATGCGGTTGGGGCAAGAGACCCAGTACTTC. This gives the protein CASTQMRLGQETQYF.

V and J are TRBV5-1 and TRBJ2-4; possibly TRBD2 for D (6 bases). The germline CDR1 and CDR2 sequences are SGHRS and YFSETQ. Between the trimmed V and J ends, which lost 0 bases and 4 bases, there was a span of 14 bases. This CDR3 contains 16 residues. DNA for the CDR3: TGCGCCAGCAGCTTGGGGGACTGGGACGGAAAAAACATTCAGTACTTC. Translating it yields CASSLGDWDGKNIQYF. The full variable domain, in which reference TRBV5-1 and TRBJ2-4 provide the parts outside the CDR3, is KAGVTQTPRYLIKTRGQQVTLSCSPISGHRSVSWYQQTPGQGLQFLFEYFSETQRNKGNFPGRFSGRQFSNSRSEMNVSTLELGDSALYLCASSLGDWDGKNIQYFGAGTRLSVL.

This CDR3 reads CASGTGRLYEQYF. In DNA, the CDR3 is TGTGCCAGCGGGACAGGGCGACTTTACGAGCAGTACTTC. The V call is TRBV13, the J call TRBJ2-7; 9 bases are shared with TRBD1. The CDR3 is made up of 13 amino acids. Germline CDR1 and CDR2: PRHDT and FYEKMQ (reference sequence). The V and J ends lost 8 bases and 4 bases, in that order; junction bases with no gene match: 6.

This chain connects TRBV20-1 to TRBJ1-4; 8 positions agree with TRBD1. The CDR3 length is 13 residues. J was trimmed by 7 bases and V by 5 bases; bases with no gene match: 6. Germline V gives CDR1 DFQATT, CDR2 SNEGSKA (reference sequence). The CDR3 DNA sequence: TGCAGTGCTCTCGACAGGGGATCTGAAAAACTGTTTTTT. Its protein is CSALDRGSEKLFF.

The DNA of the CDR3 is TGCAGTGCTAGAGTCGGGAGTATGAACTACGAGCAGTACTTC. Protein: CSARVGSMNYEQYF. J is TRBJ2-7 and V is TRBV20-1, with a tentative D call TRBD2 (6 bases). The CDR3 is 14 amino acids. Looked up from germline, CDR1 is DFQATT and CDR2 is SNEGSKA (reference sequence). Trimming took off 1 base at V and 3 bases at J, with 13 bases between the two ends.

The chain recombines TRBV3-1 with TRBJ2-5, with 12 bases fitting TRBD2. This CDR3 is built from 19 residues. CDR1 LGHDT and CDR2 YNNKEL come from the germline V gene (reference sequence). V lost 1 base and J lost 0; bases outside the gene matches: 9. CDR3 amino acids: CASSQGFPTSGRDQETQYF. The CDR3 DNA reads TGTGCCAGCAGCCAAGGATTTCCGACTAGCGGGAGAGACCAAGAGACCCAGTACTTC.

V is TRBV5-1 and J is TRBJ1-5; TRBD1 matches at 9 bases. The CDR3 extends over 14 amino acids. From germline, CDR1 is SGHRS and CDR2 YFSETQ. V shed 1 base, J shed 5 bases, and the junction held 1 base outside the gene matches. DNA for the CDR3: TGCGCCAGCAGCTTGAGACAGGGGGATCAGCCCCAGCATTTT. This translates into CASSLRQGDQPQHF.

Here the CDR3 DNA reads TGCGCCAGCAGCCAAGTAGCGGGCGAGCAGTACTTC. Translated: CASSQVAGEQYF. The chain employs TRBV4-3 and TRBJ2-7; 7 bases are shared with TRBD2. The junction had 0 bases not matched to a gene; V was cut back by 1 base and J by 6 bases. The length of the CDR3 is 12 residues. Germline CDR1 and CDR2: LGHNA and YSLEER.

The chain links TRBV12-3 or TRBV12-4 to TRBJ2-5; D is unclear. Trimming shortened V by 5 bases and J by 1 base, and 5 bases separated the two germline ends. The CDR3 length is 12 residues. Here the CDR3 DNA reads TGTGCCAGCAGTGCTACCCAAGAGACCCAGTACTTC. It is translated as CASSATQETQYF.

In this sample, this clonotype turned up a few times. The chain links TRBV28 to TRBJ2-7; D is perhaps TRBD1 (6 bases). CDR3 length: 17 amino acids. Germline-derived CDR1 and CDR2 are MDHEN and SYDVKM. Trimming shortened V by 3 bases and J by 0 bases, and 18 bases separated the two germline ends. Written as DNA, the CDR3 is TGTGCCAGCAGTTTCGCCCCCGGTACAGGGAGCTCCTACGAGCAGTACTTC. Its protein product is CASSFAPGTGSSYEQYF. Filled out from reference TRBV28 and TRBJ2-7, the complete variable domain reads DVKVTQSSRYLVKRTGEKVFLECVQDMDHENMFWYRQDPGLGLRLIYFSYDVKMKEKGDIPEGYSVSREKKERFSLILESASTNQTSMYLCASSFAPGTGSSYEQYFGPGTRLTVT.

The CDR3 DNA reads TGTGCCAGCAGCCGCGGGACAGGAGATCAGCCCCAGCATTTT. The encoded protein is CASSRGTGDQPQHF. The chain employs TRBV7-8 and TRBJ1-5; 8 positions match TRBD1. The CDR3 has 14 residues. Germline CDR1 SGHVS, CDR2 FQNEAQ. Trimming cost V 5 bases and J 5 bases; bases outside gene matches: 5.

The CDR3 DNA sequence: TGTGCCAGCAGCTTAGAAGTACAAGAGACCCAGTACTTC. Protein: CASSLEVQETQYF. V and J are TRBV7-9 and TRBJ2-5; D not certain. Trimming pared 1 base from V and 2 bases from J, leaving 5 bases between. The CDR3 consists of 13 residues. Germline V gene lookup returns CDR1 SEHNR and CDR2 FQNEAQ (reference sequence). The entire variable domain, with the rest obtained from reference TRBV7-9 and TRBJ2-5, is as follows: DTGVSQNPRHKITKRGQNVTFRCDPISEHNRLYWYRQTLGQGPEFLTYFQNEAQLEKSRLLSDRFSAERPKGSFSTLEIQRTEQGDSAMYLCASSLEVQETQYFGPGTRLLVL.

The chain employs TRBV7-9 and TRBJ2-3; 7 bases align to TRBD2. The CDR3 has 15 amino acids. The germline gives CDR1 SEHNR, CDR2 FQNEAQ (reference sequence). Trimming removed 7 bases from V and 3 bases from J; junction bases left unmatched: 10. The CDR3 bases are TGTGCCAGCAACCCGAGCGGGGAGTGGACAGATACGCAGTATTTT. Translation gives CASNPSGEWTDTQYF.

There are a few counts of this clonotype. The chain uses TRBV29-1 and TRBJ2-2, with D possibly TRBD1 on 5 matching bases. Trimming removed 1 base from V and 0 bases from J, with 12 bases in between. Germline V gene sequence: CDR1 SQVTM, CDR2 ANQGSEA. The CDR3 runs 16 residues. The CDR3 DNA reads TGCAGCGTTGAAGTGACAGCCTTCGCGAACACCGGGGAGCTGTTTTTT. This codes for CSVEVTAFANTGELFF.

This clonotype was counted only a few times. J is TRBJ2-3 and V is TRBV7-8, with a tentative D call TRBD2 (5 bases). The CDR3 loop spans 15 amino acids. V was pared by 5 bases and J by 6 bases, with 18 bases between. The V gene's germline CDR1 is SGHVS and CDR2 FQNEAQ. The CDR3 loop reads CASSPSHRSGDTQYF. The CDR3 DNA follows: TGTGCCAGCAGCCCTAGCCATAGATCCGGGGATACGCAGTATTTT.

DNA of the CDR3: TGTGCCACCAGTGATTTCTCCGCGGTAGGTAGCGGGAATCCCGAGCAGTACTTC. It specifies CATSDFSAVGSGNPEQYF. The rearrangement links TRBV24-1 to TRBJ2-7; 8 bases map to TRBD2. Trimming at V came to 1 base and at J to 6 bases, leaving 16 bases not matched to a gene. Germline CDR1 is KGHDR and CDR2 is SFDVKD. The CDR3 spans 18 residues.

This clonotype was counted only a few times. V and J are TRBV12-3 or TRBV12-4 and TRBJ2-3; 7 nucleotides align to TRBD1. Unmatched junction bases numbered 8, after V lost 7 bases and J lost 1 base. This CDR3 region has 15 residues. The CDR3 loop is CASNIGTARTDTQYF. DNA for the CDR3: TGTGCCAGCAATATCGGGACAGCGCGCACAGATACGCAGTATTTT.

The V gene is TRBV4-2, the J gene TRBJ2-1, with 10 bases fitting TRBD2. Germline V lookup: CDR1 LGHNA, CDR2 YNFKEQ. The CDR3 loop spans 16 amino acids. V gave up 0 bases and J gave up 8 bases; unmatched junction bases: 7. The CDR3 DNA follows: TGTGCCAGCAGCCAAGATGGAGCGGGGGGGTCCTATGAGCAGTTCTTC. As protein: CASSQDGAGGSYEQFF.